This T cell receptor beta chain is from a study of cytomegalovirus exposure and HLA in healthy donors. Study findings and constraints: Specificity of a few CMV-associated chains for CMV antigens was verified in vitro. By a later analysis, the bulk of CMV-associated TCR beta chains appeared HLA-restricted.

The PCR had 60 Vbeta and 13 Jbeta primers. Using immunoSEQ multiplex PCR, the repertoire was profiled, and TCRdb retains in-frame clones only, with some absent. This table has fewer than 150,000 clones, 73% appearing once. About this clone itself: Antigen: not known.

The specimen was PBMCs. The TCR was taken from a human donor in good health.

The CDR3 is CAWSATSTEAFF. The CDR3 nucleotides read TGTGCCTGGAGTGCGACAAGCACTGAAGCTTTCTTT. J is TRBJ1-1 and V is TRBV30, with D uncertain. V lost 1 base to trimming and J lost 4 bases, with 7 bases between them. The germline V gene encodes CDR1 GTSNPN and CDR2 SVGIG (reference sequence). CDR3 length: 12 residues.